Below are 19 T cell receptor beta chains sequenced from a single sample in a study of regulatory T cells in long-lasting Graves disease. Time point: newly diagnosed GD, antithyroid drugs for less than 3 months. TCR sequences were obtained from RNA taken from PBMCs. HTBI primers from iRepertoire and Arm-PCR of CDR3 regions yielded the TCR beta libraries. TCRdb independently ran MiXCR on the multiplex PCR reads; one entry per CDR3 protein. The sample includes around 360,000 distinct CDR3 sequences, roughly 17% seen only once; the top ten take 20%. This sample also appeared in a second study, on T cells in Graves' hyperthyroidism and ophthalmopathy.

The sequencing used peripheral blood mononuclear cells (PBMCs), collected at new diagnosis, from a patient treated with antithyroid drugs. The receptors originated from a woman between 18 and 29 years old with Graves disease.

This clonotype was seen ten or more times. The gene calls are TRBV18 and TRBJ1-5; no definite D call. The V end lost 8 bases, the J end lost 3 bases, and 11 bases lay between the germline ends. CDR3 length equals 13 residues. The germline V gene has CDR1 KGHSH and CDR2 LQKENI. CDR3 DNA: TGTGCCAGCAGTCCGGGAGACAATCAGCCCCAGCATTTT. Protein: CASSPGDNQPQHF.

This clonotype has a count of ten or more. J is TRBJ2-1 and V is TRBV5-1, with TRBD2 matching over 12 bases. The CDR3 covers 20 residues. V shed 8 bases and J 0 bases; nucleotides not matched to a gene: 18. Germline V gene data show CDR1 as SGHRS and CDR2 as YFSETQ. The CDR3 spells CASATGASGRALTSYNEQFF. As DNA, the CDR3 is TGCGCCAGTGCGACAGGGGCTAGCGGGAGGGCCCTCACCTCCTACAATGAGCAGTTCTTC.

The chain joins TRBV19 to TRBJ2-3, with 8 nucleotides matching TRBD2. This CDR3 has 14 amino acids. After removal of 9 bases from V and 0 bases from J, the junction contained 5 bases not matched to a gene. The germline V gene has CDR1 LNHDA and CDR2 SQIVND (reference sequence). CDR3 sequence reads: CASQASGSTDTQYF. CDR3 nucleotide sequence: TGTGCCAGCCAGGCTAGCGGGAGCACAGATACGCAGTATTTT.

With respect to this clonotype: Since a much larger clone is just one base distant, this may be a read error. This rearrangement joins TRBV6-9 to TRBJ2-7, with TRBD2 matching over 9 bases. V trimming: 3 bases; J trimming: 5 bases; junction bases outside the gene matches: 8. CDR1 MNHGY and CDR2 SVAAGI come from the germline V gene. The CDR3 totals 15 residues. The CDR3 loop is CASSYMAGGQDEQYF. DNA for the CDR3: TGTGCCAGCAGTTACATGGCGGGAGGGCAGGACGAGCAGTACTTC.

This clonotype turned up a few times. This CDR3 is missing its conserved last phenylalanine or tryptophan, likely due to a read error. The limits of the CDR3 on the DNA are not certain, so only TCRdb's listed CDR3 is given. The chain links TRBV5-1 to TRBJ1-1; the table's D call TRBD1 went unverified against the DNA. The CDR3 adds up to 13 amino acids, both ends counted. Germline CDR1 and CDR2: SGHRS and YFSETQ. CDR3 in amino acids: CASSLAGTGDYTL.

In its sample, this clonotype was seen many times. The rearrangement joins TRBV28 to TRBJ1-1; D remains unclear. Germline V CDR1 and CDR2: MDHEN, SYDVKM. CDR3 length equals 12 residues. V dropped 6 bases and J dropped 11 bases, with 16 bases sitting between them. CDR3 nucleotides: TGTGCCAGCAGCCCATCGGCCGAGAGGGCTTTCTTT. It translates to CASSPSAERAFF.

In this sample, this clonotype turned up many times. The chain recombines TRBV30 with TRBJ1-1, with D tentatively TRBD1 (6 bases). V was cut by 7 bases and J by 8 bases, with 11 bases left in between. The CDR3 contains 10 residues. Germline V CDR1 and CDR2: GTSNPN, SVGIG (reference sequence). The CDR3 sequence: CALVGTEAFF. In nucleotides, the CDR3 is TGTGCCTTAGTGGGGACAGAAGCTTTCTTT. The complete variable domain, with remaining parts taken from reference TRBV30 and TRBJ1-1, reads SQTIHQWPATLVQPVGSPLSLECTVEGTSNPNLYWYRQAAGRGLQLLFYSVGIGQISSEVPQNLSASRPQDRQFILSSKKLLLSDSGFYLCALVGTEAFFGQGTRLTVV.

As concerns this clonotype: The junction and the germline gene differ at one end; a read error may be behind it. CDR3 sequence (DNA): TGTGCCAGCAGCCCGCAGGGAGGGCCCTACAATGAGCAGTTCTTC. Protein: CASSPQGGPYNEQFF. The V gene is TRBV5-1, the J gene TRBJ2-1; 7 nucleotides match TRBD2. This CDR3 contains 15 residues. Germline V gives CDR1 SGHRS, CDR2 YFSETQ.

The sample holds many counts of this clonotype. This chain connects TRBV28 to TRBJ2-1; tentatively, D is TRBD2 (5 bases). The V end was cut by 6 bases, the J end by 0 bases, with 15 bases between. The CDR3 sequence is 16 residues long. Germline V gene data show CDR1 as MDHEN and CDR2 as SYDVKM. CDR3 in amino acids: CASSTVWESSYNEQFF. The CDR3 region has the DNA TGTGCCAGCAGCACCGTCTGGGAGAGCTCCTACAATGAGCAGTTCTTC.

This clonotype was counted ten times or more. The chain joins TRBV6-1 to TRBJ2-2, with unresolved D. Germline V lookup: CDR1 MNHNS, CDR2 SASEGT. Trimming removed 8 bases at V and 5 bases at J, with 9 bases between. The CDR3 consists of 12 residues. The DNA of the CDR3 is TGTGCCAGCCTTTCCCGGACCGGGGAGCTGTTTTTT. Its translation is CASLSRTGELFF.

The V and J genes are TRBV12-3 or TRBV12-4 and TRBJ2-3; 11 bases align to TRBD1. V lost 7 bases to trimming and J lost 5 bases; unmatched junction nucleotides: 5. The CDR3 totals 14 residues. CDR3 region: CASNGQGAIDTQYF. DNA of the CDR3: TGTGCCAGCAATGGACAGGGGGCGATAGATACGCAGTATTTT.

The sample holds many counts of this clonotype. The chain combines TRBV18 with TRBJ1-1, with 11 bases fitting TRBD1. The germline CDR1 and CDR2 sequences are KGHSH and LQKENI. Trimming at V came to 8 bases and at J to 5 bases, leaving 7 bases not matched to a gene. This CDR3 spans 14 amino acids. Here the CDR3 DNA reads TGTGCCAGCCAGGGGACAGGGGGAATAACTGAAGCTTTCTTT. It is translated as CASQGTGGITEAFF.

This clonotype has a handful of counts. The CDR3 DNA reads as TGTGCCAGCAGTAATTACGCTACAGATACGCAGTATTTT. This gives the protein CASSNYATDTQYF. The genes are TRBV7-3 and TRBJ2-3, with unresolved D. CDR1 SGHTA and CDR2 FQGTGA come from the germline V gene. The CDR3 is made up of 13 amino acids. The V end was cut by 6 bases, the J end by 3 bases, with 10 bases between.

The sample holds many counts of this clonotype. The chain links TRBV11-2 to TRBJ2-7; perhaps TRBD1 as D (5 bases). V gave up 3 bases and J gave up 3 bases, with 9 bases separating them. The CDR3 spans 13 residues. Germline values: CDR1 SGHAT, CDR2 FQNNGV. In DNA form, the CDR3 reads TGTGCCAGCAGCTTGCAAGGGGTCTACGAGCAGTACTTC. This translates into CASSLQGVYEQYF.

This clonotype was seen once. A much larger clonotype is one base distant, so this may be a read error. This sequence joins TRBV27 and TRBJ1-5, with TRBD1 matching over 9 bases. Germline V lookup: CDR1 MNHEY, CDR2 SMNVEV (reference sequence). The trim removed 4 bases at V and 5 bases at J, leaving 12 bases unmatched. This CDR3 has 17 residues. In nucleotides, the CDR3 is TGTGCCAGCAGTTCACTCCTGGGACAGGGTCGGGATCAGCCCCAGCATTTT. Protein: CASSSLLGQGRDQPQHF.

Comment on this clonotype: A much bigger clone sits one base away, suggesting this may be a read error. The chain joins TRBV18 to TRBJ1-1; the D gene is possibly TRBD1 (5 bases). Germline V gene sequence: CDR1 KGHSH, CDR2 LQKENI. The CDR3 length is 16 residues. The CDR3 region is CASSPWDPGMNTEAVF. The CDR3 DNA reads as TGTGCCAGCTCACCGTGGGACCCGGGCATGAACACTGAAGCTGTCTTT.

The chain carries TRBV2 and TRBJ2-3, with no clear D. Per the germline V gene, CDR1 is SNHLY and CDR2 is FYNNEI. Trimming left V 4 bases short and J 0 bases short, with 8 bases between. This CDR3 is built from 14 residues. The CDR3 nucleotides are TGTGCCAGCAGTGTCGGCTTGAGCACAGATACGCAGTATTTT. This encodes CASSVGLSTDTQYF.

This clonotype appeared a few times. The rearrangement uses TRBV7-9 and TRBJ2-5, with 7 bases that match TRBD2. This CDR3 has 14 amino acids. With 1 base clipped from V and 5 bases from J, the junction kept 4 bases outside the gene matches. Germline V lookup: CDR1 SEHNR, CDR2 FQNEAQ (reference sequence). The CDR3 nucleotides read TGTGCCAGCAGCTTAGGGGGGACTATGGAGACCCAGTACTTC. Translated: CASSLGGTMETQYF.

This clonotype was counted at least ten times. V gene TRBV12-3 or TRBV12-4 combines with J gene TRBJ1-4, with a possible D match to TRBD1 (5 bases). The length of the CDR3 is 14 residues. V was clipped by 5 bases and J by 4 bases, with 11 bases between them. CDR3 residues: CASSPSGGNEKLFF. CDR3 nucleotide sequence: TGTGCCAGCAGTCCGTCGGGGGGTAATGAAAAACTGTTTTTT.